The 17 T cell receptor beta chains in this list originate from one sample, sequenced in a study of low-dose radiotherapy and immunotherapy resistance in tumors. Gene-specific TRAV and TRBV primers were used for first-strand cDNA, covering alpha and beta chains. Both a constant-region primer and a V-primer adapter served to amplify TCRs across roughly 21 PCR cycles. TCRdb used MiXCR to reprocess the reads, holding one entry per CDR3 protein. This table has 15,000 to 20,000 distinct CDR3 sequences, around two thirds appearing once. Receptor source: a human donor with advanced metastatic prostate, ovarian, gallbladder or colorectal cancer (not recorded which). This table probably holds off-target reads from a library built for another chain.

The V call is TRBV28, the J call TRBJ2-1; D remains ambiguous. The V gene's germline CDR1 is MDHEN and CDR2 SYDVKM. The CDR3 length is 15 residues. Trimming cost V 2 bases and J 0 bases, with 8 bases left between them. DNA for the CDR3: TGTGCCAGCAGTTTAGACTTATACTCCTACAATGAGCAGTTCTTC. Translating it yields CASSLDLYSYNEQFF.

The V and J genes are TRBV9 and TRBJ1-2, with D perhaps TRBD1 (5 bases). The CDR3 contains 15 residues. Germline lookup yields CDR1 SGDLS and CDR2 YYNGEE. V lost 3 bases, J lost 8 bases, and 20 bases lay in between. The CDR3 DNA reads TGTGCCAGCAGCGCCGACATGGGACCACACGAGGGCTACACCTTC. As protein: CASSADMGPHEGYTF. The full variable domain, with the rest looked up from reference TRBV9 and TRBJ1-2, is DSGVTQTPKHLITATGQRVTLRCSPRSGDLSVYWYQQSLDQGLQFLIQYYNGEERAKGNILERFSAQQFPDLHSELNLSSLELGDSALYFCASSADMGPHEGYTFGSGTRLTVV.

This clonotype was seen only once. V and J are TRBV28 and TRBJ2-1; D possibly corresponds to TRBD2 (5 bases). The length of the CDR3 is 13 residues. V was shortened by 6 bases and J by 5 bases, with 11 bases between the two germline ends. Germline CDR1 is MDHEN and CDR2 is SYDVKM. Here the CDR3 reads CASSLDWNNEQFF. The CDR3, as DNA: TGTGCCAGCAGCCTGGACTGGAACAATGAGCAGTTCTTC.

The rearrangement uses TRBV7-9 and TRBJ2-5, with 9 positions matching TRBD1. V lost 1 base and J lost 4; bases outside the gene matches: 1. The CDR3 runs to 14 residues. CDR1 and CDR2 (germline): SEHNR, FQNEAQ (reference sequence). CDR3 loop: CASSLGGQGETQYF. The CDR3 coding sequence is TGTGCCAGCAGCTTAGGGGGACAGGGAGAGACCCAGTACTTC. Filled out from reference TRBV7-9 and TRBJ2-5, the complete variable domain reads DTGVSQNPRHKITKRGQNVTFRCDPISEHNRLYWYRQTLGQGPEFLTYFQNEAQLEKSRLLSDRFSAERPKGSFSTLEIQRTEQGDSAMYLCASSLGGQGETQYFGPGTRLLVL.

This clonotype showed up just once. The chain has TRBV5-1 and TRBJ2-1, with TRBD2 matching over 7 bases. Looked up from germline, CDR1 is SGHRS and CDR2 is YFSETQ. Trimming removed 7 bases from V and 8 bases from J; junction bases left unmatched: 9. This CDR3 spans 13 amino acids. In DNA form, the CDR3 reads TGCGCCAGCGCTAGGCTCGCGGGGGATGAGCAGTTCTTC. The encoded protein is CASARLAGDEQFF.

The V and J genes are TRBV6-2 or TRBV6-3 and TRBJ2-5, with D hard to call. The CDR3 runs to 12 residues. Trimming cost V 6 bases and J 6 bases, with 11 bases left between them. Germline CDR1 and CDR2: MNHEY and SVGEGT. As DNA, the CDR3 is TGTGCCAGCAGCCCCCGGATGCAGACCCAGTACTTC. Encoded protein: CASSPRMQTQYF.

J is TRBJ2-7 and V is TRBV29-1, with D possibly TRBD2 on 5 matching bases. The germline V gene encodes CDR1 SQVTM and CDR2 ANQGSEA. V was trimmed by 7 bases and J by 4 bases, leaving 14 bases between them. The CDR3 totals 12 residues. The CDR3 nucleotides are TGCAGCGCTGGACTGAATCTGTACGAGCAGTACTTC. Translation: CSAGLNLYEQYF.

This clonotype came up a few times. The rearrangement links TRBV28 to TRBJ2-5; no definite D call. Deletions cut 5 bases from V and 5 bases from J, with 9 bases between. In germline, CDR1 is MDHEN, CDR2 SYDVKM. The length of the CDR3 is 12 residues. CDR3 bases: TGTGCCAGCAGTCCCCGGTCTGAGACCCAGTACTTC. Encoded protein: CASSPRSETQYF.

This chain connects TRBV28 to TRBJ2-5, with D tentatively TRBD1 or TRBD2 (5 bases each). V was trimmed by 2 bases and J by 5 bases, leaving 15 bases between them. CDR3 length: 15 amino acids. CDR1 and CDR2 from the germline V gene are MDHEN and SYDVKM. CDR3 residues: CASSLRGAPGETQYF. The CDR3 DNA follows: TGTGCCAGCAGTTTACGGGGCGCTCCCGGGGAGACCCAGTACTTC.

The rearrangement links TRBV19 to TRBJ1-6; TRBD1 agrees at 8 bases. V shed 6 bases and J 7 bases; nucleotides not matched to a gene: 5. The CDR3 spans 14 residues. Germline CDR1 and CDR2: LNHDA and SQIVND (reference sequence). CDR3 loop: CASRTRGLNSPLHF. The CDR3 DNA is TGTGCCAGTAGGACCAGGGGGCTAAATTCACCCCTCCACTTT.

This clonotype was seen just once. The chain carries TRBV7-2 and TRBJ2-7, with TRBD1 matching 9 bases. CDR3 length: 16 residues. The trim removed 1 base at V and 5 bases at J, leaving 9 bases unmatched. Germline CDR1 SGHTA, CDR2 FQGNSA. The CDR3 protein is CASSLGVGTGRHEQYF. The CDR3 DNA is TGTGCCAGCAGCTTAGGGGTGGGGACAGGGCGCCACGAGCAGTACTTC.

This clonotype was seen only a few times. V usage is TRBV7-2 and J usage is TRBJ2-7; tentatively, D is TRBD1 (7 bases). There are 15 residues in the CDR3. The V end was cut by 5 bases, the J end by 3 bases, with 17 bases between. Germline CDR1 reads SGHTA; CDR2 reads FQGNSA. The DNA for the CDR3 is TGTGCCAGCAGCCCCCAGGGGGGCGCCGGCTACGAGCAGTACTTC. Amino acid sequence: CASSPQGGAGYEQYF. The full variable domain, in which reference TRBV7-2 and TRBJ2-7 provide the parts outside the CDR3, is GAGVSQSPSNKVTEKGKDVELRCDPISGHTALYWYRQSLGQGLEFLIYFQGNSAPDKSGLPSDRFSAERTGGSVSTLTIQRTQQEDSAVYLCASSPQGGAGYEQYFGPGTRLTVT.

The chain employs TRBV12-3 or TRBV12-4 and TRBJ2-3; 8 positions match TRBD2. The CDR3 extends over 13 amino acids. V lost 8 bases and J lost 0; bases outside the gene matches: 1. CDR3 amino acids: CASGLASTDTQYF. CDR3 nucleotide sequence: TGTGCCAGCGGACTAGCTAGCACAGATACGCAGTATTTT.

CDR3 sequence: CASGQGEISPLHF. As DNA, the CDR3 is TGTGCCAGCGGGCAGGGTGAGATTTCACCCCTCCACTTT. This chain links TRBV2 with TRBJ1-6, with a possible D match to TRBD1 (5 bases). This CDR3 comprises 13 residues. Trimming stripped 8 bases from V and 9 bases from J, with 14 bases between. The germline V gene has CDR1 SNHLY and CDR2 FYNNEI.

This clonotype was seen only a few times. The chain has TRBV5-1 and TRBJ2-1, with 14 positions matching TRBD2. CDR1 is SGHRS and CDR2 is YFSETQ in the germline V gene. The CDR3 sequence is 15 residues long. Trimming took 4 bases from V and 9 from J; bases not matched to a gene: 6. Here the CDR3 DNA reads TGCGCCAGCAGCAACGGGACTAGCGGGAGTCCTGAGCAGTTCTTC. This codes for CASSNGTSGSPEQFF.

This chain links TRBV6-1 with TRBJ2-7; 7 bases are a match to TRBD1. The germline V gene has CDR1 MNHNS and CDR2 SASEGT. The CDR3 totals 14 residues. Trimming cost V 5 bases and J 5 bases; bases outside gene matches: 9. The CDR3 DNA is TGTGCCAGCAGTCCTTACAGGGGTTACAACGAGCAGTACTTC. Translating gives CASSPYRGYNEQYF.

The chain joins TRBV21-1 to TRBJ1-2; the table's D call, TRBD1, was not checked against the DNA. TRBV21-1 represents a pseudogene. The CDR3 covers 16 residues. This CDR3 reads CASSKTCQGARLGYTF. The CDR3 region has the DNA TGTGCCAGCAGCAAAACGTGTCAGGGGGCGCGTCTTGGCTACACCTTC.